The present T cell receptor beta chain was sequenced within a study of identical twins. This clonotype has only a few counts. Healthy Caucasian individuals made up all the donors. The authors used template switching to add a universal primer site and gave cDNA unique molecular identifiers. TCRdb called the 5' RACE reads again in MiXCR, with one record for every CDR3 protein. The table lists about 890,000 distinct CDR3 sequences, roughly 12% of them singletons. This same sample was also part of a study on yellow fever vaccine responses in identical twins.

The sequence was collected from a woman under 30 in good health. The sequenced material came from PBMCs.

CDR3 bases: TGCAGTGCTAGAGCAGGACACTTGAACACTGAAGCTTTCTTT. It is translated as CSARAGHLNTEAFF. The chain combines TRBV20-1 with TRBJ1-1; D may be TRBD1 (5 bases). CDR3 length: 14 residues. Germline V gene sequence: CDR1 DFQATT, CDR2 SNEGSKA (reference sequence). V dropped 1 base and J dropped 0 bases, with 9 bases sitting between them.